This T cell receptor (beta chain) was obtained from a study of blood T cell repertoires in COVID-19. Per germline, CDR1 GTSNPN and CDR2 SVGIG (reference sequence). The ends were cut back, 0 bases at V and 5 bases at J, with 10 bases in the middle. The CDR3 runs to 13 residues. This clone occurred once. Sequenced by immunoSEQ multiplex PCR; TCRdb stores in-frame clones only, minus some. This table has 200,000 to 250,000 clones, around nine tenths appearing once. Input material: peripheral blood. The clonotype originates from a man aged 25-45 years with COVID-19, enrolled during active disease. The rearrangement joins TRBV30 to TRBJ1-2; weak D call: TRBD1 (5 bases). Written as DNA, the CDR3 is TGTGCCTGGAGTGTCGGGGGAGGGTATGGCTACACCTTC. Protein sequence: CAWSVGGGYGYTF.